The source of this T cell receptor beta chain is a study of cytomegalovirus exposure and HLA in healthy donors. Study-wide context: An analysis done earlier identified 117 million unique TCR beta sequences from about 179 million T cells. Notes on the study in general: Accurate prediction of HLA-A and HLA-B alleles (for most subjects) was reportedly achieved from TCR beta sequences. An analysis was carried out later, and it reportedly showed fewer N-insertions in an Asian-associated ancestry cluster than the approximately 670-donor mean.

PCR amplification relied on 60 Vbeta primers (plus 13 Jbeta primers). The repertoire was sequenced with immunoSEQ multiplex PCR; TCRdb's copy has only in-frame clones and lacks some. In the table there are about 240,000 clones, approximately 81% of which are singletons. The CDR3 runs 18 residues. V trimming: 0 bases; J trimming: 2 bases; junction bases outside the gene matches: 6. Per the germline V gene, CDR1 is LGHNA and CDR2 is YNFKEQ. As concerns this clone: Its antigen is not known.

This TCR was sampled from a woman aged 60-75 years in good health and CMV-seropositive. This chain connects TRBV4-2 to TRBJ2-1; 11 nucleotides line up with TRBD2. Source material: PBMCs. CDR3 bases: TGTGCCAGCAGCCAAGATATGGGTAGCGGGAGGGCCTACAATGAGCAGTTCTTC. It yields the protein CASSQDMGSGRAYNEQFF.